The rows below give T cell receptor beta chains drawn from one sample of a study of blood T cell repertoires in COVID-19. Data came from immunoSEQ multiplex PCR; TCRdb stores just in-frame clones and leaves some out. The sample records some 190,000 clones, approximately 80% being singletons. Sequencing was carried out using PBMCs or T cells enriched from blood (not recorded which). The receptors here all came from a man aged 55 to 70 who had been exposed to COVID-19. The CDR3 runs from the conserved cysteine through the conserved F or W. The D gene is left open where the match is weak. Where a row states a size, it is once, few, many or the class of an expanded clone; other rows omit it.

v_call	j_call	d_call	clone_size	cdr3_aa	cdr3_nt
TRBV6-1	TRBJ1-2	TRBD1	-	CASSEQGASGYTF	TGTGCCAGCAGTGAACAGGGGGCTTCTGGCTACACCTTC
TRBV18	TRBJ1-4	TRBD1	-	CASSPLRLGGAYEKLFF	TGTGCCAGCTCACCCTTGCGCCTAGGGGGCGCTTATGAAAAACTGTTTTTT
TRBV30	TRBJ2-2	TRBD2	-	CAWSLGLAGVVGELFF	TGTGCCTGGAGTCTGGGACTAGCGGGAGTCGTGGGGGAGCTGTTTTTT
TRBV9	TRBJ2-5	TRBD2	few	CASSVGLAGGIQETQYF	TGTGCCAGCAGCGTAGGGCTAGCGGGTGGAATACAAGAGACCCAGTACTTC
TRBV7-2	TRBJ1-4	TRBD1	-	CASSLMGQGSEKLFF	TGTGCCAGCAGCTTAATGGGACAGGGGTCTGAAAAACTGTTTTTT
TRBV27	TRBJ2-1	-	-	CASSLVDGNEQFF	TGTGCCAGCAGTTTGGTAGACGGGAATGAGCAGTTCTTC
TRBV5-1	TRBJ2-1	-	-	CASSPNIGGYNEQFF	TGCGCCAGCAGCCCGAACATAGGGGGCTACAATGAGCAGTTCTTC
TRBV5-4	TRBJ2-1	TRBD2	-	CASSRSGSTYNEQFF	TGTGCCAGCAGCCGTAGCGGGAGCACCTACAATGAGCAGTTCTTC
TRBV7-6	TRBJ1-4	TRBD1	-	CASSLGQGTTNEKLFF	TGTGCCAGCAGCTTAGGACAGGGTACAACTAATGAAAAACTGTTTTTT
TRBV7-8	TRBJ1-5	-	-	CASSQGRGVTQPQHF	TGTGCCAGCAGCCAAGGGCGGGGCGTTACTCAGCCCCAGCATTTT
TRBV5-5	TRBJ2-1	-	-	CASSRGAWSGNNEQFF	TGTGCCAGCAGCAGGGGGGCTTGGAGCGGGAACAATGAGCAGTTCTTC
TRBV6-5	TRBJ2-5	TRBD1	-	CASSYSAGQGMETQYF	TGTGCCAGCAGTTACTCTGCGGGACAGGGAATGGAGACCCAGTACTTC
TRBV7-2	TRBJ1-5	-	-	CASSLAHGGGGQPQHF	TGTGCCAGCAGCTTAGCGCATGGGGGCGGGGGTCAGCCCCAGCATTTT
TRBV7-9	TRBJ2-7	-	-	CASSLAPQQGFPQYF	TGTGCCAGCAGCTTGGCCCCCCAGCAGGGGTTCCCCCAGTACTTC
TRBV6-5	TRBJ1-5	-	-	CASSPGQPQHF	TGTGCCAGCAGTCCCGGTCAGCCCCAGCATTTT
TRBV18	TRBJ2-5	-	-	CASSSDPGWETQYF	TGTGCCAGCTCATCTGACCCCGGGTGGGAGACCCAGTACTTC
TRBV19	TRBJ2-7	-	few	CASSMRQALDEQYF	TGTGCCAGTAGTATGCGCCAGGCGTTAGACGAGCAGTACTTC
TRBV2	TRBJ2-5	TRBD1	-	CASSYPGQGGETQYF	TGTGCCAGCAGTTACCCGGGACAGGGTGGGGAGACCCAGTACTTC
TRBV12-5	TRBJ2-3	TRBD2	-	CASGSRTRLAGVGDTQYF	TGTGCTAGTGGTTCGAGGACCCGACTAGCGGGAGTTGGGGATACGCAGTATTTT
TRBV29-1	TRBJ1-2	TRBD1	medium-sized	CSVAGTGANGYTF	TGCAGCGTGGCCGGGACAGGGGCTAATGGCTACACCTTC
TRBV27	TRBJ2-7	-	-	CASSLGGWDEQYF	TGTGCCAGCAGTTTAGGAGGCTGGGACGAGCAGTACTTC
TRBV4-2	TRBJ1-1	-	-	CASSQAVGHTEAFF	TGTGCCAGCAGCCAAGCGGTGGGCCACACTGAAGCTTTCTTT
TRBV24-1	TRBJ1-5	-	few	CATSEPGTPLGQPQHF	TGTGCCACCAGTGAGCCCGGGACTCCCCTTGGTCAGCCCCAGCATTTT
TRBV7-9	TRBJ2-7	TRBD2	-	CAAAASGTYEQYF	TGTGCAGCCGCGGCTAGCGGAACCTACGAGCAGTACTTC
TRBV6-4	TRBJ2-1	-	-	CASSDMAGESNEQFF	TGTGCCAGCAGTGACATGGCAGGGGAATCCAATGAGCAGTTCTTC
TRBV5-1	TRBJ2-1	TRBD2	-	CASSFRSRGGSSSYNEQFF	TGCGCCAGCAGCTTTCGCTCCCGGGGGGGTTCAAGCTCCTACAATGAGCAGTTCTTC
TRBV27	TRBJ1-1	-	-	CASSILGVQAFF	TGTGCCAGCAGTATTCTCGGGGTCCAAGCTTTCTTT
TRBV6-5	TRBJ1-5	-	-	CASFQGGNQPQHF	TGTGCCAGCTTCCAGGGCGGCAATCAGCCCCAGCATTTT
TRBV18	TRBJ2-3	TRBD2	-	CASSPRLAGTGDTQYF	TGTGCCAGCTCACCACGACTAGCGGGAACAGGAGATACGCAGTATTTT
TRBV25-1	TRBJ2-3	TRBD2	-	CASSALAGADTQYF	TGTGCCAGCAGTGCATTAGCGGGCGCAGATACGCAGTATTTT
TRBV5-1	TRBJ2-1	-	-	CASSPHGGPTSYNEQFF	TGCGCCAGCAGCCCCCACGGCGGGCCGACCTCCTACAATGAGCAGTTCTTC
TRBV19	TRBJ1-2	TRBD1	-	CASSPTGPNYGYTF	TGTGCCAGTAGTCCGACAGGGCCCAACTATGGCTACACCTTC
TRBV27	TRBJ1-6	-	-	CASTVNRANNSPLHF	TGTGCCAGCACCGTCAACAGGGCCAATAATTCACCCCTCCACTTT
TRBV19	TRBJ1-5	-	-	CASSIGGDQPQHF	TGTGCCAGTAGTATCGGCGGGGATCAGCCCCAGCATTTT
TRBV19	TRBJ2-1	TRBD2	-	CASGSPPGTSIFNEQFF	TGTGCCAGCGGGTCGCCACCGGGGACTAGCATATTCAATGAGCAGTTCTTC
TRBV19	TRBJ2-2	TRBD1	-	CASSTTGGRTGELFF	TGTGCCAGTAGTACGACAGGGGGCAGGACCGGGGAGCTGTTTTTT
TRBV11-2	TRBJ1-2	-	few	CASSLARGNLYYTF	TGTGCCAGCAGCTTAGCCCGGGGGAATCTTTACTACACCTTC
TRBV11-1	TRBJ1-1	-	-	CASSLRDTEAFF	TGTGCCAGCAGCTTAAGAGACACTGAAGCTTTCTTT
TRBV30	TRBJ1-1	-	-	CAWSHGRTGNTEAFF	TGTGCCTGGAGTCATGGGAGGACCGGGAACACTGAAGCTTTCTTT
TRBV6-5	TRBJ2-7	TRBD2	-	CASSYGLAGGSYEQYF	TGTGCCAGCAGTTACGGGCTAGCGGGAGGATCTTACGAGCAGTACTTC
TRBV5-4	TRBJ2-2	TRBD2	-	CASSIGGLAGSSGELFF	TGTGCCAGCAGCATCGGCGGACTAGCGGGCTCTAGCGGGGAGCTGTTTTTT